These T cell receptor beta chains were read from a single sample in a study of blood T cells in healthy people across ages. TCRdb reanalysed the 5' RACE reads using MiXCR and keeps one entry per CDR3 protein. Of some 710,000 distinct CDR3 sequences listed, roughly 20% are singletons. Sequenced input: blood. The receptors come from a man between 65 and 85 years old in good health. CDR3s include the opening cysteine and the closing phenylalanine or tryptophan. D genes are given only for firm matches. Rows may omit the clone size; those that give it use once, few, many or a size class.

TRBJ1-3,NA,few,TRBV4-3,CASSQERQNSGNTIYF,TGCGCCAGCAGCCAAGAACGTCAGAACTCTGGAAACACCATATATTTT
TRBJ2-3,NA,NA,TRBV29-1,CSVEDQLCRRLVRIHADTQYF,TGCAGCGTTGAAGATCAACTTTGCAGGCGACTGGTCCGGATTCATGCAGATACGCAGTATTTT
TRBJ2-5,NA,NA,TRBV5-1,CASSLEGYAQYF,TGCGCCAGCAGCTTGGAGGGGTATGCGCAGTACTTC
TRBJ1-2,NA,few,TRBV6-1,CASSGTGPTNYGYTF,TGTGCCAGCAGTGGCACTGGTCCGACAAACTATGGCTACACCTTC
TRBJ2-3,TRBD2,few,TRBV12-3/TRBV12-4,CASSPSGGLGTDTQYF,TGTGCCAGCAGCCCAAGCGGGGGGCTCGGCACAGATACGCAGTATTTT
TRBJ2-1,NA,many,TRBV5-6,CASSLVLGGEFF,TGTGCCAGCAGCTTGGTCCTGGGAGGTGAGTTCTTC
TRBJ2-3,TRBD2,few,TRBV20-1,CSAKSPAGGPDTQYF,TGCAGTGCTAAGAGCCCAGCGGGGGGGCCAGATACGCAGTATTTT
TRBJ1-2,TRBD1,NA,TRBV7-2,CASSLEVRGFGYGYTF,TGTGCCAGCAGCTTAGAGGTCAGGGGGTTCGGCTATGGCTACACCTTC
TRBJ2-1,TRBD2,NA,TRBV7-9,CASSLAAGGGNEQFF,TGTGCCAGCAGCTTAGCTGCGGGGGGGGGTAATGAGCAGTTCTTC
TRBJ2-6,NA,many,TRBV6-6,CASKGGGSGANVLTF,TGTGCCAGCAAAGGAGGAGGCTCTGGGGCCAACGTCCTGACTTTC
TRBJ1-2,TRBD1,few,TRBV6-1,CASRNPGQGASGYTF,TGTGCCAGCAGAAATCCGGGACAGGGGGCGTCTGGCTACACCTTC
TRBJ1-2,NA,few,TRBV20-1,CSARDGGRLRGYTF,TGCAGTGCTAGAGACGGGGGCAGGCTCCGGGGCTACACCTTC
TRBJ1-4,NA,NA,TRBV14,CASSQTTPLEKLFF,TGTGCCAGCAGCCAGACGACACCCCTTGAAAAACTGTTTTTT
TRBJ2-1,NA,NA,TRBV20-1,CSARGDRYSYNVQFF,TGCAGTGCTAGAGGTGACAGGTATAGCTACAATGTGCAGTTCTTC
TRBJ1-5,NA,many,TRBV5-4,CASSNGGGRGSNQPQHF,TGTGCCAGCAGCAATGGAGGGGGGCGTGGGAGCAATCAGCCCCAGCATTTT
TRBJ2-1,NA,many,TRBV29-1,CSVPGEMGYNEQFF,TGCAGCGTCCCAGGCGAGATGGGATACAATGAGCAGTTCTTC
TRBJ2-3,TRBD2,few,TRBV29-1,CSVTTGGDTQYF,TGCAGCGTTACAACGGGGGGGGATACGCAGTATTTT
TRBJ2-1,TRBD2,NA,TRBV3-1,CASSQKGGGGEQFF,TGTGCCAGCAGCCAAAAGGGCGGGGGTGGTGAGCAGTTCTTC
TRBJ1-4,NA,few,TRBV6-5,CASSYEWGWTNEKLFF,TGTGCCAGCAGTTACGAGTGGGGCTGGACTAATGAAAAACTGTTTTTT
TRBJ2-3,NA,once,TRBV2,CASSEEGLSTDTQYF,TGTGCCAGCAGTGAGGAGGGTTTGAGCACAGATACGCAGTATTTT
TRBJ2-1,TRBD2,few,TRBV4-3,CASSQELAAGGNEQFF,TGCGCCAGCAGCCAAGAGCTCGCCGCGGGGGGCAATGAGCAGTTCTTC
TRBJ2-3,TRBD2,NA,TRBV10-2,CASRAGTSGTSTDTQYF,TGCGCCAGCAGGGCCGGGACTAGCGGGACTAGCACAGATACGCAGTATTTT
TRBJ2-2,TRBD1,few,TRBV12-3/TRBV12-4,CASSFGTGAFGELFF,TGTGCCAGCAGTTTCGGGACAGGGGCCTTCGGGGAGCTGTTTTTT
TRBJ1-1,NA,few,TRBV12-3/TRBV12-4,CASRRGTEAFF,TGTGCCAGCAGACGCGGAACTGAAGCTTTCTTT
TRBJ1-2,TRBD1,NA,TRBV20-1,CSARRTGRANYGYTF,TGCAGTGCTAGAAGGACAGGCCGAGCTAACTATGGCTACACCTTC
TRBJ1-2,NA,few,TRBV11-2,CASSSERTNYGYTF,TGTGCCAGCAGCTCGGAAAGGACTAACTATGGCTACACCTTC
TRBJ2-7,NA,NA,TRBV7-6,CASSKIQGYEQYF,TGTGCCAGCAGCAAAATACAGGGTTACGAGCAGTACTTC
TRBJ1-2,NA,few,TRBV6-5,CASTQLGPNYGYTF,TGTGCCAGCACCCAGCTAGGGCCTAACTATGGCTACACCTTC
TRBJ2-6,NA,NA,TRBV5-1,CASSLEVTGANVLTF,TGCGCCAGCAGCTTAGAGGTGACCGGGGCCAACGTCCTGACTTTC
TRBJ2-7,NA,many,TRBV20-1,CSANGFSNSYEQYF,TGCAGTGCCAACGGGTTCTCTAACTCCTACGAGCAGTACTTC
TRBJ1-2,TRBD1,NA,TRBV20-1,CSASSQGGGYGYTF,TGCAGTGCTAGCTCTCAGGGGGGAGGGTATGGCTACACCTTC
TRBJ2-3,TRBD2,NA,TRBV12-3/TRBV12-4,CASTTGLTRTDTQYF,TGTGCCAGCACCACGGGACTAACCCGCACAGATACGCAGTATTTT
TRBJ2-3,NA,NA,TRBV6-2/TRBV6-3,CASSRSGLDFLPDTQYF,TGTGCCAGCAGCCGTTCGGGACTCGACTTCCTGCCAGATACGCAGTATTTT